Here is one TCR beta chain with its context. The CDR3 has 11 amino acids. Looked up from germline, CDR1 is SGHDN and CDR2 is FVKESK. V was pared by 1 base and J by 9 bases, with 7 bases between. The data derive from a study of shared clonotypes between healthy human individuals. Free of recent acute infections or vaccinations, the donors were healthy HIV-negative adults. Method: immunoSEQ multiplex PCR; TCRdb's copy keeps in-frame clones and lacks some. The repertoire holds about 1.1 million clones, roughly 80% seen once, with 0.85% to 1% in the top ten. The source material was memory CD4+ T cells from PBMCs. Noted subset: CD45RA-negative fraction. The clonotype was recovered from a man aged 18 to 29 in good health. Some clones in this sample may be carry-over from other donors' samples. The chain combines TRBV14 with TRBJ2-7; D not resolved. The CDR3 spells CASSQGLGQYF. The CDR3 DNA is TGTGCCAGCAGCCAAGGGCTAGGGCAGTACTTC.